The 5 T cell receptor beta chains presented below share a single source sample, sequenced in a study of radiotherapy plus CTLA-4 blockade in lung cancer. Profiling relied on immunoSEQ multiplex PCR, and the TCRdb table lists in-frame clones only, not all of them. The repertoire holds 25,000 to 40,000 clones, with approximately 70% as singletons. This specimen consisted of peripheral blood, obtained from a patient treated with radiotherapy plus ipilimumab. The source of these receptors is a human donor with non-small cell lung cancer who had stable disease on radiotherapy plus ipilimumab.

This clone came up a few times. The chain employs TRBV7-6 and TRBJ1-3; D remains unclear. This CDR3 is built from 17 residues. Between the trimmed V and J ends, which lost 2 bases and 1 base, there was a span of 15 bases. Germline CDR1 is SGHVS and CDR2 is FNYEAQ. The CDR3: CASSLTPDTVSGNTIYF. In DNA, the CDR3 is TGTGCCAGCAGCTTAACCCCCGACACCGTATCTGGAAACACCATATATTTT.

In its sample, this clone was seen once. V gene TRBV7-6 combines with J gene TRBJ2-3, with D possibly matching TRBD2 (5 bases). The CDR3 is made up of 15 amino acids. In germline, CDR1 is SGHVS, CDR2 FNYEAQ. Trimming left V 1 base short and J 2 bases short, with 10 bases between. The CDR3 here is CASSLGGLTTDTQYF. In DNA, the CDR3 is TGTGCCAGCAGCTTAGGAGGGCTAACCACAGATACGCAGTATTTT. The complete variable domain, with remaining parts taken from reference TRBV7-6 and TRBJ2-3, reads GAGVSQSPRYKVTKRGQDVALRCDPISGHVSLYWYRQALGQGPEFLTYFNYEAQQDKSGLPNDRFSAERPEGSISTLTIQRTEQRDSAMYRCASSLGGLTTDTQYFGPGTRLTVL.

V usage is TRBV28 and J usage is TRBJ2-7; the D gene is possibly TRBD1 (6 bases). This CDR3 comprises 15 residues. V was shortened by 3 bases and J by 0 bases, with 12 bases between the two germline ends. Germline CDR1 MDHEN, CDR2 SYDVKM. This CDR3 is CASSLGDISSYEQYF. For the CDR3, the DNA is TGTGCCAGCAGTTTGGGGGACATTTCCTCCTACGAGCAGTACTTC.

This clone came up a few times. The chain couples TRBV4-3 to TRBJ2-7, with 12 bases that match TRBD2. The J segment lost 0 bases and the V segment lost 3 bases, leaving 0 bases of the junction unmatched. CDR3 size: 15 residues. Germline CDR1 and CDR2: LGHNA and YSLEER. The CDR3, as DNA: TGCGCCAGCAGCCAGGGACTAGCGGGCTCCTACGAGCAGTACTTC. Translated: CASSQGLAGSYEQYF.

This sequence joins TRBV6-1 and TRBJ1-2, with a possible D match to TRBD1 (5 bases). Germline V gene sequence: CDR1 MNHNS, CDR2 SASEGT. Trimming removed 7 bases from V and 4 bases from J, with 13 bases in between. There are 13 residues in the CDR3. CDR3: CASTRGGSYGYTF. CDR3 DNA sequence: TGTGCCAGCACCCGGGGGGGATCCTATGGCTACACCTTC.